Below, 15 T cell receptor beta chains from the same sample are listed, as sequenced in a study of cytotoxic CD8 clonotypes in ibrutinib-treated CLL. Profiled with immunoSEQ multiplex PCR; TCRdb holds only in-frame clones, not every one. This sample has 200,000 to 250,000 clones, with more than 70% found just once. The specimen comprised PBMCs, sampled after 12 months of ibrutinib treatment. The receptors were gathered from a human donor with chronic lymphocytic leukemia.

The CDR3 DNA follows: TGTGCCAGTAGTATTTTTTTTGGGGGTGGCTACACCTTC. As protein: CASSIFFGGGYTF. The chain combines TRBV19 with TRBJ1-2, with TRBD1 as a possible D gene (5 bases). The CDR3 extends over 13 amino acids. Between the trimmed V and J ends, which lost 3 bases and 7 bases, there was a span of 12 bases. CDR1 is LNHDA, CDR2 SQIVND, per germline (reference sequence).

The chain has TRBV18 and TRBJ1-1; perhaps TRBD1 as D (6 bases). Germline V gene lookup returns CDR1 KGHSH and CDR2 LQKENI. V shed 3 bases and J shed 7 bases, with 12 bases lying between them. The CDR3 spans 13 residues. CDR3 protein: CASSPEDSLEAFF. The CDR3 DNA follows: TGTGCCAGCTCACCCGAGGACAGCCTTGAAGCTTTCTTT. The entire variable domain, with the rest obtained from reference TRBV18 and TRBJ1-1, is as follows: NAGVMQNPRHLVRRRGQEARLRCSPMKGHSHVYWYRQLPEEGLKFMVYLQKENIIDESGMPKERFSAEFPKEGPSILRIQQVVRGDSAAYFCASSPEDSLEAFFGQGTRLTVV.

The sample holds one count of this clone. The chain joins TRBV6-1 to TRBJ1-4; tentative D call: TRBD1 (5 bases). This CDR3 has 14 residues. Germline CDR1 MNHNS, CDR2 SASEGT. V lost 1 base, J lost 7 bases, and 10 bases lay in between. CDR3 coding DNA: TGTGCCAGCAGTGAAGGGCAGGGTAGTGAAAAACTGTTTTTT. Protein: CASSEGQGSEKLFF.

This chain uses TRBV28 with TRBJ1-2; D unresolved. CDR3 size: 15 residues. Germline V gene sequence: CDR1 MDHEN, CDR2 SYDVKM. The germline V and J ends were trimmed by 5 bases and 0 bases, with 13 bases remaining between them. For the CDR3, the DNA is TGTGCCAGCAGTACCTGGAAAACCGCTAACTATGGCTACACCTTC. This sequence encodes CASSTWKTANYGYTF.

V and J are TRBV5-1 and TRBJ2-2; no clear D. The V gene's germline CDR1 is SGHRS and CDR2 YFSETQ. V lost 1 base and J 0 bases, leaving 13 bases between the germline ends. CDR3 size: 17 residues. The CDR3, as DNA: TGCGCCAGCAGCTTGAGATCGCTTACCCCGAACACCGGGGAGCTGTTTTTT. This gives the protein CASSLRSLTPNTGELFF.

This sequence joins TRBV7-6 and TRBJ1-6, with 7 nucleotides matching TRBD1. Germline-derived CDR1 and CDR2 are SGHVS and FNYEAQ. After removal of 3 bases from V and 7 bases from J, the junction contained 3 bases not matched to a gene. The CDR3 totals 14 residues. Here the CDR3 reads CASSFGQDNSPLHF. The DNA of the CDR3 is TGTGCCAGCAGCTTCGGACAGGACAATTCACCCCTCCACTTT.

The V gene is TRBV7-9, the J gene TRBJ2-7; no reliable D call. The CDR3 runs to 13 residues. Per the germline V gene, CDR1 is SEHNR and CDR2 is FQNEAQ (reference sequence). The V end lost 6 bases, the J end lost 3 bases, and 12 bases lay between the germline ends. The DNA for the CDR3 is TGTGCCAGCAGGCTATCGACGGACTACGAGCAGTACTTC. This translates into CASRLSTDYEQYF.

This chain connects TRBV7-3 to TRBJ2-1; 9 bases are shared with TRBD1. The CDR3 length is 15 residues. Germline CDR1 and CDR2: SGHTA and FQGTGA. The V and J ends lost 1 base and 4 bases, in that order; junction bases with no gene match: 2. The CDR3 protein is CASSLNRGLYNEQFF. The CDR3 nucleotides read TGTGCCAGCAGCTTAAACAGGGGGCTGTACAATGAGCAGTTCTTC.

This CDR3 is CASSFAAGTYDQETQYF. The CDR3 coding sequence is TGTGCCAGCTCTTTTGCCGCCGGGACATACGACCAAGAGACCCAGTACTTC. The V call is TRBV25-1, the J call TRBJ2-5; maybe TRBD1 (6 bases). Trimming left V 8 bases short and J 0 bases short, with 22 bases between. Germline V gene lookup returns CDR1 MGHDK and CDR2 SYGVNS. The CDR3 extends over 17 amino acids.

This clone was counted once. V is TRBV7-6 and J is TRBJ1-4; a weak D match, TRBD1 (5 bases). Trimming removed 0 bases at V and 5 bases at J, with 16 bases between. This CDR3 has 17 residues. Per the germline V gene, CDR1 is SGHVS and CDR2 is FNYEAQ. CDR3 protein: CASSLAVAGAGNEKLFF. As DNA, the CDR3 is TGTGCCAGCAGCTTAGCGGTGGCCGGGGCAGGGAATGAAAAACTGTTTTTT.

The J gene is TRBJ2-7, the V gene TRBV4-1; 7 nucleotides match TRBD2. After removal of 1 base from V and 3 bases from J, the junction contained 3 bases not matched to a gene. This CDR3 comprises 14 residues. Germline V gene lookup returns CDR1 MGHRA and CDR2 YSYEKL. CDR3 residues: CASSQAGLIYEQYF. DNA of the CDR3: TGCGCCAGCAGCCAAGCGGGACTAATCTACGAGCAGTACTTC.

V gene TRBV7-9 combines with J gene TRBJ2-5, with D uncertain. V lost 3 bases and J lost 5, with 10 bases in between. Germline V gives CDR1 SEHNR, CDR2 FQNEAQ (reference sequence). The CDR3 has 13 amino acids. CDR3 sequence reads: CASSFGLLETQYF. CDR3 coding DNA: TGTGCCAGCAGCTTCGGGTTACTGGAGACCCAGTACTTC.

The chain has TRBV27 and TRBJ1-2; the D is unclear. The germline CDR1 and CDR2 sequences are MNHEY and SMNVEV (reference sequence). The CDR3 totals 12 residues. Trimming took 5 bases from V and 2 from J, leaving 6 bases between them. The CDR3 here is CASSGPNYGYTF. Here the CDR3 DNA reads TGTGCCAGCAGTGGGCCGAACTATGGCTACACCTTC.

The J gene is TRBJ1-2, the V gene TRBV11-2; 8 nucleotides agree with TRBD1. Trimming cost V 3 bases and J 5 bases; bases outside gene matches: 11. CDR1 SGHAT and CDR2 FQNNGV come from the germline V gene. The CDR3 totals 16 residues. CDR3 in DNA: TGTGCCAGCAGCTTGTTTGTACAGGGGGTAGAGTATGGCTACACCTTC. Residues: CASSLFVQGVEYGYTF.

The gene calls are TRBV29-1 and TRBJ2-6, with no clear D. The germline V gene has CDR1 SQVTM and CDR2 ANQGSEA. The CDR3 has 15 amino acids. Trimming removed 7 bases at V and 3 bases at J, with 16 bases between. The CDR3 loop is CSAQGVGGGANVLTF. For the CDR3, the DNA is TGCAGCGCCCAAGGCGTGGGCGGTGGGGCCAACGTCCTGACTTTC.